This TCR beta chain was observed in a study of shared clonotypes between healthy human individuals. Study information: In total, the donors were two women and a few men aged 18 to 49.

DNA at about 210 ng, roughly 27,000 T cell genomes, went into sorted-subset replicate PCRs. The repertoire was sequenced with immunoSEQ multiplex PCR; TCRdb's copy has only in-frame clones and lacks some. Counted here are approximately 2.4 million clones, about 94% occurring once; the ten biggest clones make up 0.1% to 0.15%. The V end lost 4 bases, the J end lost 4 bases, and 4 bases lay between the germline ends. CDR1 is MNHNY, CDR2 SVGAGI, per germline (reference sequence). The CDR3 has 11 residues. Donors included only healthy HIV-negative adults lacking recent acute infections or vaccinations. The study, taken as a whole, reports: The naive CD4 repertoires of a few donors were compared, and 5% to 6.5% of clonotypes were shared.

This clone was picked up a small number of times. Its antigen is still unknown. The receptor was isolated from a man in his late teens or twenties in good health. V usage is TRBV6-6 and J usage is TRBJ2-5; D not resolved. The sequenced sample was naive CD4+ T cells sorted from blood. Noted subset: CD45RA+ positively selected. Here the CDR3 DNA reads TGTGCCAGCAGTTGGGGAGAGACCCAGTACTTC. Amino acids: CASSWGETQYF.